This TCR beta chain was sequenced for a study of shared clonotypes between healthy human individuals. Germline V gene lookup returns CDR1 SEHNR and CDR2 FQNEAQ (reference sequence). Between the trimmed V and J ends, which lost 4 bases and 1 base, there was a span of 8 bases. The CDR3 sequence is 14 residues long. Clones were sequenced by immunoSEQ multiplex PCR, and TCRdb holds only the in-frame ones, with some missing. The data hold about 2.1 million clones, with around 93% observed a single time. CD45RO negativity and positive selection for CCR7 defined naive CD8 cells, a population that excluded terminally differentiated effector memory CD45RA+ cells.

This TCR came from a man aged 18 to 29 in good health. Some clones in this sample may be carry-over from other donors' samples. The sample taken for sequencing was naive CD8+ T cells from PBMCs. V and J are TRBV7-9 and TRBJ1-5, with D hard to call. The CDR3 nucleotides are TGTGCCAGCAGCTCGTCGGGAAGCAATCAGCCCCAGCATTTT. Translation: CASSSSGSNQPQHF. The variable domain in full, completed from reference TRBV7-9 and TRBJ1-5, reads DTGVSQNPRHKITKRGQNVTFRCDPISEHNRLYWYRQTLGQGPEFLTYFQNEAQLEKSRLLSDRFSAERPKGSFSTLEIQRTEQGDSAMYLCASSSSGSNQPQHFGDGTRLSIL.